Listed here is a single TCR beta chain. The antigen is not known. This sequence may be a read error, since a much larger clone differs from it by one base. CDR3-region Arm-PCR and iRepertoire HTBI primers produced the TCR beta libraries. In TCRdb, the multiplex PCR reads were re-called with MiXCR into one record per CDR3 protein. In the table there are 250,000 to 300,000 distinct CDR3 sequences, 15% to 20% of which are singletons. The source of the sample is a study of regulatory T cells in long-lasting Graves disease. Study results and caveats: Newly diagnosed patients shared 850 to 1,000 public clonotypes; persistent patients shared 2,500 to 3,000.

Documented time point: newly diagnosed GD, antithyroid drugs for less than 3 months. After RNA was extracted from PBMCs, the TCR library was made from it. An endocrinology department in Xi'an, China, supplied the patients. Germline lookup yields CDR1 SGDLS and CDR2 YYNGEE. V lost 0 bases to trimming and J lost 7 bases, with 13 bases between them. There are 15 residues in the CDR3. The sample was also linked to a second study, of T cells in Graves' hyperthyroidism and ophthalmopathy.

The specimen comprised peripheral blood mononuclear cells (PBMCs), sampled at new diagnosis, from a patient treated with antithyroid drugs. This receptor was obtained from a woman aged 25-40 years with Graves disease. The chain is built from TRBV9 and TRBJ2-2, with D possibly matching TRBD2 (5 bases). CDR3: CASSVGGSSSGELFF. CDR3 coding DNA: TGTGCCAGCAGCGTAGGAGGGAGCTCTAGCGGGGAGCTGTTTTTT. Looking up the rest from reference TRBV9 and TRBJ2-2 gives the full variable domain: DSGVTQTPKHLITATGQRVTLRCSPRSGDLSVYWYQQSLDQGLQFLIQYYNGEERAKGNILERFSAQQFPDLHSELNLSSLELGDSALYFCASSVGGSSSGELFFGEGSRLTVL.